The TCR beta chain under discussion was sequenced for a study of PD-L1 blockade in urothelial cancer (dated by TCRdb to the late 2010s). For the wider study: All patients started therapy in the mid-2010s and received atezolizumab 1,200 mg intravenously every 3 weeks. About nine tenths of the roughly 30 patients were males with bladder-origin urothelial cancer, and about 60% of the roughly 30 reported a prior smoking history. Patients had an ECOG performance status of 0 or 1 and had received between 0 and 3 prior chemotherapy regimens. Blood samples were analyzed at 3 weeks after treatment start (second dose) and at 6 weeks after treatment start. Blood samples gave median yields of roughly 150,000 T cells and 65,000 to 85,000 unique TCRs, along with a median clonality of 0.080. Somatic, immune and clinical correlates of response to PD-L1 blockade with atezolizumab in urothelial cancer were the focus of an exploratory multi-omic analysis. Pretreatment tumor samples, along with matched peripheral blood collected serially before and after atezolizumab treatment, underwent TCR sequencing. Durable clinical benefit was defined as a progression-free survival longer than 6 months, and TCR features were additionally tested against progression-free survival and overall survival. Whole exome sequencing and RNA sequencing of pretreatment tumors were performed alongside TCR sequencing in the same patients. About 10 patients achieved durable clinical benefit and around 19 did not. Over 28 patients had pretreatment blood TCR-seq, roughly 24 had at least one posttreatment blood collection, and roughly 24 had tumor TCR-seq. General findings and caveats noted by the study authors: Small sample size (n ≈ 29) and many exploratory analyses mean the results are intended to be hypothesis-generating. Improved progression-free and overall survival was associated with having pretreatment peripheral blood TCR clonality below the median. Among patients with durable benefit, tumor-associated TCR clones showed greater expansion in peripheral blood 3 weeks after treatment started (n ≈ 23, p = 0.022).

This clone has just one count. This receptor's antigen is unknown. Base qualities are not recorded, but no much larger clone differs from it by a single base. Synthetic TCR analog templates were spiked into each PCR to estimate absolute template abundance from read counts. Using the immunoSEQ assay, TCRbeta CDR3 regions were amplified from genomic DNA with bias-controlled V and J gene primers. Sequencing of rearranged TCRbeta segments was performed at approximately 20X coverage. Per the original workflow: Clustering was used to correct sequencing errors, and CDR3s were annotated against IMGT to assign V, D and J genes. Downstream analyses used only productive TCRbeta rearrangements and left out out-of-frame or stop-codon sequences. To compute clonality, Shannon entropy was normalized by the log of the number of unique productive sequences and then subtracted from one. Clones differing between time points or between blood and tumor were identified by Fisher's exact test with Benjamini-Hochberg correction at adjusted p below 0.01. What TCRdb holds here is the immuneACCESS table cut down to in-frame rearrangements. Part of the clones is not present; checked against another copy, under half of the missing clones reflect an unresolved V gene, and the others are unexplained. That table furnishes V, J and clone size, whereas the DNA furnished D and trimming. The sample yields about 95,000 clones; around 90% were counted once. The top ten clones comprise roughly 2% of the sample.

Sample time point, as interpreted from the label and publication: pretreatment peripheral blood. The cohort comprised 25 to 30 patients with locally advanced or metastatic urothelial carcinoma treated at Memorial Sloan Kettering on a trial protocol. Peripheral blood mononuclear cells were collected pretreatment and during treatment, at between 1 and 8 total time points per patient. The Qiagen DNeasy Blood extraction kit was used to purify genomic DNA from total PBMCs and from tumor samples. PBMCs were collected pretreatment and during treatment, and were isolated and stored as previously described. The specimen comprised PBMCs, sampled around atezolizumab (anti-PD-L1) treatment. This TCR came from a man between 60 and 70 years old with urothelial cancer.

The nucleotides are TGTGCCAGCAGCTTAGGAGGTAGGGGGAAAGAGCAGTACTTC. This gives the protein CASSLGGRGKEQYF. This receptor chain uses TRBV7-9 and TRBJ2-7; a tentative D call is TRBD1 (6 bases match). V loses 1 base, J loses 7 bases, and the germline ends lie 14 bases apart. CDR1 is given as SEHNR and CDR2 as FQNEAQ, both from the germline V gene (reference sequence). The CDR3 holds 14 amino acids from the cysteine to the phenylalanine. Only CDR3 DNA remains: 42 bases, in frame from the first base.